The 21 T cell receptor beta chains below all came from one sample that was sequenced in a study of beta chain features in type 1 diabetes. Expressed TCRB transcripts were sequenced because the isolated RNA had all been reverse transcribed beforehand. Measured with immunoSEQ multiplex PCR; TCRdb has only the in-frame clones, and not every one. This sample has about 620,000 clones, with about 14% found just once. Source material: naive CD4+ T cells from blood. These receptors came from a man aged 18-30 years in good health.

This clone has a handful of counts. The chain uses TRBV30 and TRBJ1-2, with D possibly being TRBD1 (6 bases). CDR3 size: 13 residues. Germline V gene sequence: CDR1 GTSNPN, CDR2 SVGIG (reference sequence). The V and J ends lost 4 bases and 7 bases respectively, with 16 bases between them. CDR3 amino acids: CAWTVPGASGYTF. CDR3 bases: TGTGCCTGGACAGTCCCAGGGGCGAGTGGCTACACCTTC.

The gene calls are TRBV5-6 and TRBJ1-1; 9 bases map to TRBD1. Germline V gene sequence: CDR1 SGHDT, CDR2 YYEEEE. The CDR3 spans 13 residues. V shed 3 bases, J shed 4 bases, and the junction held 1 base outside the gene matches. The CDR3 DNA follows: TGTGCCAGCAGCTGGGACAGGGCCACTGAAGCTTTCTTT. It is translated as CASSWDRATEAFF.

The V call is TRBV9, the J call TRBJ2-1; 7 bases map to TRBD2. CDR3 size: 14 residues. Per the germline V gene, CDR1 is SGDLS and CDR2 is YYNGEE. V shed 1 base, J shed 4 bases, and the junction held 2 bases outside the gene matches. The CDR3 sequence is CASSVHGGYNEQFF. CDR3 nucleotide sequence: TGTGCCAGCAGCGTACACGGGGGGTACAATGAGCAGTTCTTC. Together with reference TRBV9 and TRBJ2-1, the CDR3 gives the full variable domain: DSGVTQTPKHLITATGQRVTLRCSPRSGDLSVYWYQQSLDQGLQFLIQYYNGEERAKGNILERFSAQQFPDLHSELNLSSLELGDSALYFCASSVHGGYNEQFFGPGTRLTVL.

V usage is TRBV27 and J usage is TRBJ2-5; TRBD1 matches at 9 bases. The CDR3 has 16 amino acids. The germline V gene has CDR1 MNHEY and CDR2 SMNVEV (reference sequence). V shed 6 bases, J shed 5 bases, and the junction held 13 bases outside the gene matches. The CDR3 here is CASRSAGTGLRETQYF. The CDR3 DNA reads TGTGCCAGCAGATCGGCAGGGACAGGGTTACGCGAGACCCAGTACTTC.

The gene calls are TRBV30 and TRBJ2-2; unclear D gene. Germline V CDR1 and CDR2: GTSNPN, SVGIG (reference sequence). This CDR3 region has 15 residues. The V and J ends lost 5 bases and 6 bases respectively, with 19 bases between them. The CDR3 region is CAWSPQSPLAGELFF. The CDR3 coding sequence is TGTGCCTGGTCCCCTCAGTCTCCCCTTGCCGGGGAGCTGTTTTTT.

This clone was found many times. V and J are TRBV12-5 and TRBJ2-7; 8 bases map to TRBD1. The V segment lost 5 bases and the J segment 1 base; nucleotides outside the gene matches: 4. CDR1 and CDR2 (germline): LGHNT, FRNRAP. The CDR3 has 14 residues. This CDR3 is CASGPGQGSYEQYF. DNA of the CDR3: TGTGCTAGTGGTCCCGGACAGGGATCCTACGAGCAGTACTTC. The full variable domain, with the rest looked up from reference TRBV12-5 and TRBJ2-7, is DARVTQTPRHKVTEMGQEVTMRCQPILGHNTVFWYRQTMMQGLELLAYFRNRAPLDDSGMPKDRFSAEMPDATLATLKIQPSEPRDSAVYFCASGPGQGSYEQYFGPGTRLTVT.

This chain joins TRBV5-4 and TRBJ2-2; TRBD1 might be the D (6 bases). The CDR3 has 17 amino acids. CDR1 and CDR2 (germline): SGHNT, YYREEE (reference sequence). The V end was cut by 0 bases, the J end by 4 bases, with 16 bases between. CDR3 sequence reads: CASSLDLNRAITGELFF. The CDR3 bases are TGTGCCAGCAGCTTGGATTTAAACAGGGCCATCACCGGGGAGCTGTTTTTT.

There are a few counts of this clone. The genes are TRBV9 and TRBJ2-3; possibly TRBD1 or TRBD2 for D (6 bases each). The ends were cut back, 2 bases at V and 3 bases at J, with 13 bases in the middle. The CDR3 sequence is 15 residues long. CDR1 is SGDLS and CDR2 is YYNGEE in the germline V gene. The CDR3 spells CASSVWGAGTDTQYF. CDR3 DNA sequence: TGTGCCAGCAGCGTTTGGGGGGCAGGGACAGATACGCAGTATTTT. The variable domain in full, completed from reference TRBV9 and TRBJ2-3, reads DSGVTQTPKHLITATGQRVTLRCSPRSGDLSVYWYQQSLDQGLQFLIQYYNGEERAKGNILERFSAQQFPDLHSELNLSSLELGDSALYFCASSVWGAGTDTQYFGPGTRLTVL.

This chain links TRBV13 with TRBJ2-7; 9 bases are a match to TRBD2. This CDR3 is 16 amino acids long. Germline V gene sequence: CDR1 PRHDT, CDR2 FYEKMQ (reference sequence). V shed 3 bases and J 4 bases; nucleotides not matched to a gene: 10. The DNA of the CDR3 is TGTGCCAGCAGCTTGACACCCCAGCGGGAGGAATACGAGCAGTACTTC. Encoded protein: CASSLTPQREEYEQYF.

The CDR3 region has the DNA TGTGCCAGCAGTTTATCCGGGCAGGGGAGGGATGGCTACACCTTC. This gives the protein CASSLSGQGRDGYTF. V usage is TRBV27 and J usage is TRBJ1-2; a weak D match, TRBD1 (6 bases). The V end lost 0 bases, the J end lost 6 bases, and 14 bases lay between the germline ends. The CDR3 is 15 amino acids. The germline V gene encodes CDR1 MNHEY and CDR2 SMNVEV (reference sequence).

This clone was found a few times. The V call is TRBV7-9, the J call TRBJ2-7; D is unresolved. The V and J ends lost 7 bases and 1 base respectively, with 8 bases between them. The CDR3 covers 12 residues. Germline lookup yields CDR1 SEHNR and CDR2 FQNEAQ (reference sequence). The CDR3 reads CASTRDSYEQYF. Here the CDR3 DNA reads TGTGCCAGCACTAGGGATTCCTACGAGCAGTACTTC.

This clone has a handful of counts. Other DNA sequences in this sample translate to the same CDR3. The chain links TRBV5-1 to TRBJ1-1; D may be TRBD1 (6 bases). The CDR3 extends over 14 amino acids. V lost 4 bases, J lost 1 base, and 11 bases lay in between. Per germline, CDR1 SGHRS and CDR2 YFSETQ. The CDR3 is CASSGTTGNTEAFF. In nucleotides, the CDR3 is TGCGCCAGCAGCGGGACGACAGGGAACACTGAAGCTTTCTTT.

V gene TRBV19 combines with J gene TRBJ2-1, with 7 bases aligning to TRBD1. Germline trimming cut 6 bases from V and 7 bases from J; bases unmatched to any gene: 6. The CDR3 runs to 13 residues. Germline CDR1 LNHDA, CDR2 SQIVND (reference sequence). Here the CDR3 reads CASRNTGENEQFF. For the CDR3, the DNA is TGTGCCAGTAGAAATACAGGGGAAAATGAGCAGTTCTTC.

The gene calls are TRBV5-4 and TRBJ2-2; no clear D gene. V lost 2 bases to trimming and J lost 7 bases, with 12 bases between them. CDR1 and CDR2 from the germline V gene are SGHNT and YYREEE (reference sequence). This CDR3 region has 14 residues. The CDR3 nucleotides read TGTGCCAGCAGCTTCATCGGACGTAACGGGGAGCTGTTTTTT. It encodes CASSFIGRNGELFF.

Here the CDR3 reads CASSFRTGAAYGYTF. CDR3 DNA sequence: TGTGCCAGCAGTTTCCGGACGGGAGCCGCCTATGGCTACACCTTC. The chain uses TRBV27 and TRBJ1-2, with D hard to call. Germline loops: CDR1 MNHEY, CDR2 SMNVEV (reference sequence). The V end was cut by 3 bases, the J end by 4 bases, with 15 bases between. This CDR3 spans 15 amino acids.

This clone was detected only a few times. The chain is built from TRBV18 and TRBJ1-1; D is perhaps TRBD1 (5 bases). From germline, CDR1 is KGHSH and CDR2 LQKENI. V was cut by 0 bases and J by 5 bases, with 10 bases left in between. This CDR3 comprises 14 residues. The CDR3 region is CASSPPGGRTEAFF. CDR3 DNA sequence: TGTGCCAGCTCACCACCGGGGGGAAGGACTGAAGCTTTCTTT.

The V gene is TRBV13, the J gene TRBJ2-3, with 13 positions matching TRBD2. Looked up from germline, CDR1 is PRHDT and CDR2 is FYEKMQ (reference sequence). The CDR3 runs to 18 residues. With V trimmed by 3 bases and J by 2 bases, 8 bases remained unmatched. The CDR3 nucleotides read TGTGCCAGCAGCTTGATGGGACTAGCGGGGTGGGTCACAGATACGCAGTATTTT. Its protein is CASSLMGLAGWVTDTQYF.

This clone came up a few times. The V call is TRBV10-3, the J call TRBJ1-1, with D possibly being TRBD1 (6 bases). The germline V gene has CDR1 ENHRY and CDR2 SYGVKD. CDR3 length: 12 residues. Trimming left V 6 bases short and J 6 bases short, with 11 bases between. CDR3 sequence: CAIRGGLSEAFF. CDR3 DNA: TGTGCCATCAGGGGGGGCCTATCTGAAGCTTTCTTT.

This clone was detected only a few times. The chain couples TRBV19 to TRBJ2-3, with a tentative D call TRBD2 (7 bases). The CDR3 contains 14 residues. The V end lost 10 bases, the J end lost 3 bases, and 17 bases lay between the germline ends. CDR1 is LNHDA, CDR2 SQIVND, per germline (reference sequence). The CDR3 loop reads CATTWGGMTDTQYF. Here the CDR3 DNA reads TGTGCCACCACGTGGGGGGGCATGACAGATACGCAGTATTTT.

In nucleotides, the CDR3 is TGTGCCAGCAGCGGACGACAGAGAAACTATGGCTACACCTTC. Protein sequence: CASSGRQRNYGYTF. This chain joins TRBV7-2 and TRBJ1-2; D possibly corresponds to TRBD1 (5 bases). This CDR3 has 14 residues. Trimming took 5 bases from V and 2 from J, leaving 12 bases between them. Germline-derived CDR1 and CDR2 are SGHTA and FQGNSA.

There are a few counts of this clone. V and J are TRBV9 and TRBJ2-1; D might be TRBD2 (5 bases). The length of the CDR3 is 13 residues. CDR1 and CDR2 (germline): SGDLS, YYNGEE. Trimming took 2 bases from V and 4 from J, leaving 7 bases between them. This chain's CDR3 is CASSVGEYNEQFF. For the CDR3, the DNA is TGTGCCAGCAGCGTCGGGGAGTACAATGAGCAGTTCTTC.